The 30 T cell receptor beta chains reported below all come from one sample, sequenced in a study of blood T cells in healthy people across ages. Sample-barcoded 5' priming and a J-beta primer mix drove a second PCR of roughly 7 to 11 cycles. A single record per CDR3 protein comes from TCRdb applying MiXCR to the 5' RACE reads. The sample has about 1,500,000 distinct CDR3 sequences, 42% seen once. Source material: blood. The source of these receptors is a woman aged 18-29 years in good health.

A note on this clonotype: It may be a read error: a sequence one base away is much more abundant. The CDR3: CASSPLGPGELFF. The CDR3 region has the DNA TGTGCCAGCAGCCCCCTTGGGCCCGGGGAGCTGTTTTTT. The rearrangement joins TRBV7-2 to TRBJ2-2; D is undetermined. V lost 5 bases and J lost 6, with 10 bases in between. The CDR3 loop spans 13 amino acids. The germline gives CDR1 SGHTA, CDR2 FQGNSA.

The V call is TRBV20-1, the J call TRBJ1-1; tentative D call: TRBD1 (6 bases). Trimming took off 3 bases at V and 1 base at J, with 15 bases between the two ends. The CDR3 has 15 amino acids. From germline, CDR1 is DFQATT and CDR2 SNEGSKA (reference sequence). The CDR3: CSASKKQTGNTEAFF. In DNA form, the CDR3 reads TGCAGTGCTAGTAAGAAACAGACAGGGAACACTGAAGCTTTCTTT.

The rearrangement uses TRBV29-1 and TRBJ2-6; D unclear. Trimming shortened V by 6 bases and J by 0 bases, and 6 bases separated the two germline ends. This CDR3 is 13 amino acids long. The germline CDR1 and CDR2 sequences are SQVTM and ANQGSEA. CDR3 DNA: TGCAGCGTGGACGGCTCTGGGGCCAACGTCCTGACTTTC. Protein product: CSVDGSGANVLTF.

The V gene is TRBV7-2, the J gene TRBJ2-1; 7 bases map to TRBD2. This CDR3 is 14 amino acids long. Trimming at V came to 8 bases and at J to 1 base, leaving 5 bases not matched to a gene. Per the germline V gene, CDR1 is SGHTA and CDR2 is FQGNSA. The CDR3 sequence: CASQLAESYNEQFF. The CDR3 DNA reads TGTGCCAGCCAGCTAGCGGAATCCTACAATGAGCAGTTCTTC.

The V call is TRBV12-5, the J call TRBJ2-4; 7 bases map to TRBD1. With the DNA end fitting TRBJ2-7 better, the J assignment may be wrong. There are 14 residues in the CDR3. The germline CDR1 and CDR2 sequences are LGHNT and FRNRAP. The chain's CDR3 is CASSGGQFSYEQYF. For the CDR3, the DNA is TGTGCTAGTAGTGGGGGACAGTTCTCCTACGAGCAGTACTTC.

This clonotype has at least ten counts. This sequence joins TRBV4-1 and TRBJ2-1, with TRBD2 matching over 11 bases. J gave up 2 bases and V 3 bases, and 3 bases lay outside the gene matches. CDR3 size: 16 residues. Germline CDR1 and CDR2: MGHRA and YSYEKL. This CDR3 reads CASSQGGLAAYNEQFF. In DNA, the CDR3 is TGCGCCAGCAGCCAGGGGGGACTAGCGGCCTACAATGAGCAGTTCTTC.

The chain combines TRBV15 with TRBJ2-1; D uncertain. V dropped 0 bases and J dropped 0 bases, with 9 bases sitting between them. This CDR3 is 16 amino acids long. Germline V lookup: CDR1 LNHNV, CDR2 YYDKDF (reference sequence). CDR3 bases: TGTGCCACCAGCAGAGATGTGGCTAGCTCCTACAATGAGCAGTTCTTC. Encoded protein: CATSRDVASSYNEQFF.

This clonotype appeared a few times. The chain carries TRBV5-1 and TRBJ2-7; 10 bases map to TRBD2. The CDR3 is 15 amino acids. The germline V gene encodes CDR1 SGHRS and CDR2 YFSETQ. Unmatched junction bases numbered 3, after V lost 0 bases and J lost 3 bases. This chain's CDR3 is CASSLDLAGVYEQYF. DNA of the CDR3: TGCGCCAGCAGCTTGGACCTAGCGGGAGTCTACGAGCAGTACTTC.

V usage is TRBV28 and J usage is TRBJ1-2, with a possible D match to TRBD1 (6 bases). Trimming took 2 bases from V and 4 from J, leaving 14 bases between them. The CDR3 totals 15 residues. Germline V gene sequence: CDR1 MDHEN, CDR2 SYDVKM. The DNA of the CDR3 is TGTGCCAGCAGTTTACCTACAGGGTCCCTCTATGGCTACACCTTC. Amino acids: CASSLPTGSLYGYTF.

CDR3: CASSQDTGTVTYEQYF. The CDR3 DNA is TGTGCCAGCAGCCAAGATACCGGGACAGTAACCTACGAGCAGTACTTC. This rearrangement joins TRBV4-2 to TRBJ2-7; 7 positions match TRBD1. The CDR3 runs to 16 residues. CDR1 and CDR2 from the germline V gene are LGHNA and YNFKEQ. J lost 2 bases, V lost 0 bases, and 7 bases had no gene match.

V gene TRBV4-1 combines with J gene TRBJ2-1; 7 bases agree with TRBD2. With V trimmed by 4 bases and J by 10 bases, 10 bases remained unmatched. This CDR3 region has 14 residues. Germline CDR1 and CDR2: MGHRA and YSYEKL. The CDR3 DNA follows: TGCGCCAGCAGCCCACCGCCGCCAGCGGGAGAGCAGTTCTTC. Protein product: CASSPPPPAGEQFF.

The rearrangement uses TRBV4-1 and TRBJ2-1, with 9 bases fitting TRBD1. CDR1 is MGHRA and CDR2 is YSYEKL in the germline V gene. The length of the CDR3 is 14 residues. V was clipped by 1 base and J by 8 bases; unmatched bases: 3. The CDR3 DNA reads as TGCGCCAGCAGCCAAGGGCGGACAGGGGATGAGCAGTTCTTC. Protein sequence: CASSQGRTGDEQFF.

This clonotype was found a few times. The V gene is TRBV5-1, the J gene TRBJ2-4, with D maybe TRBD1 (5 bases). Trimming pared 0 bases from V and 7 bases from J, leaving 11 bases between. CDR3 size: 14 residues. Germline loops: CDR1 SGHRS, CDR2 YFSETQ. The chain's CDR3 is CASSLATGSNIQYF. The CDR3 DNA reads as TGCGCCAGCAGCTTGGCCACAGGATCGAACATTCAGTACTTC.

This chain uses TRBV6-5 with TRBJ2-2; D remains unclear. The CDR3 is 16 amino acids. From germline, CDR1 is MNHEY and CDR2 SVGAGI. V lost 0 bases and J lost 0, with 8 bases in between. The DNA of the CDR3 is TGTGCCAGCAGTTACTCGGGCTACCCGAACACCGGGGAGCTGTTTTTT. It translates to CASSYSGYPNTGELFF.

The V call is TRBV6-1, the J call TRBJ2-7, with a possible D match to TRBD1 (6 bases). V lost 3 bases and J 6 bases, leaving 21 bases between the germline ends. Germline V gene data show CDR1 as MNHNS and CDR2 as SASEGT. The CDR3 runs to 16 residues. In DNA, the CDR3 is TGTGCCAGCAGTGAGCCCACAGGGCTAAAGAGTATCGAGCAGTACTTC. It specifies CASSEPTGLKSIEQYF.

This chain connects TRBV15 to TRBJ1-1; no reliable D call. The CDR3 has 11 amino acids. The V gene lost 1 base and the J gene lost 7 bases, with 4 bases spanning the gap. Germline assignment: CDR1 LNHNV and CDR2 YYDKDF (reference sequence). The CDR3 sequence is CATSRGVEAFF. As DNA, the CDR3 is TGTGCCACCAGCAGAGGGGTTGAAGCTTTCTTT.

The CDR3 here is CASRPGAYNEQFF. The DNA of the CDR3 is TGTGCCAGCAGGCCCGGGGCCTACAATGAGCAGTTCTTC. The chain recombines TRBV6-5 with TRBJ2-1, with D maybe TRBD2 (5 bases). V was shortened by 6 bases and J by 2 bases, with 8 bases between the two germline ends. Germline loops: CDR1 MNHEY, CDR2 SVGAGI. This CDR3 region has 13 residues.

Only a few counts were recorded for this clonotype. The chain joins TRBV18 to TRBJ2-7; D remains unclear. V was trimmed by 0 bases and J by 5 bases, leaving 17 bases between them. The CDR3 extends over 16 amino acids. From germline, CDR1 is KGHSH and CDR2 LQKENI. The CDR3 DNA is TGTGCCAGCTCACCACCAAATCCGAGTTCTGCCCACGAGCAGTACTTC. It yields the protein CASSPPNPSSAHEQYF.

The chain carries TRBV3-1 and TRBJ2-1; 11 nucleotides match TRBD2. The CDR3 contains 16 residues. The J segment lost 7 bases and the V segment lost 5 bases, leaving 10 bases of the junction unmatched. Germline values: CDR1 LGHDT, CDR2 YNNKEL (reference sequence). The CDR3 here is CASSINSGGAINEQFF. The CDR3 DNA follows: TGTGCCAGCAGCATAAATAGCGGGGGGGCCATAAATGAGCAGTTCTTC.

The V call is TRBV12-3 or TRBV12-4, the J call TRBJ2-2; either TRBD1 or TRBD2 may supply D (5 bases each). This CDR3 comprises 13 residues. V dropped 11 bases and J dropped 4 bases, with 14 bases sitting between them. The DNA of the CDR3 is TGTGCCGTGGGTGGGGGTCCCACCGGGGAGCTGTTTTTT. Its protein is CAVGGGPTGELFF.

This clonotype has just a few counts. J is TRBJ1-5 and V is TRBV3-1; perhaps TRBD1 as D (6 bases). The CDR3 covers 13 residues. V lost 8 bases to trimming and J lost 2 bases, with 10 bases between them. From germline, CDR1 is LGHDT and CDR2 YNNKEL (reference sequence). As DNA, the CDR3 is TGTGCCAGCGGGGGACATGGCAATCAGCCCCAGCATTTT. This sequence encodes CASGGHGNQPQHF.

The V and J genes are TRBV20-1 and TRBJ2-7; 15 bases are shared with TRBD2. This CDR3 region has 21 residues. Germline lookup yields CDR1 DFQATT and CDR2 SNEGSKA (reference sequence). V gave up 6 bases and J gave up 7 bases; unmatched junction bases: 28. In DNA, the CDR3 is TGCAGTGCCAAGGTGGCAGGGGGACTAGCGGGAGGACCTGTCCCCTACAATGAGCAGTACTTC. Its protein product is CSAKVAGGLAGGPVPYNEQYF.

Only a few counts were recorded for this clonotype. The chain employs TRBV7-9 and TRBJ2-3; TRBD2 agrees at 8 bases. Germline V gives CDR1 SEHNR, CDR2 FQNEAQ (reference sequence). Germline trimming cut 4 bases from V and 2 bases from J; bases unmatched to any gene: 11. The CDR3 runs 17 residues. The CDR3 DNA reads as TGTGCCAGCAGCTCTAGACCGGGACTAGGGGACACAGATACGCAGTATTTT. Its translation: CASSSRPGLGDTDTQYF. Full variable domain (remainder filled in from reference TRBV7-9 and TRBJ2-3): DTGVSQNPRHKITKRGQNVTFRCDPISEHNRLYWYRQTLGQGPEFLTYFQNEAQLEKSRLLSDRFSAERPKGSFSTLEIQRTEQGDSAMYLCASSSRPGLGDTDTQYFGPGTRLTVL.

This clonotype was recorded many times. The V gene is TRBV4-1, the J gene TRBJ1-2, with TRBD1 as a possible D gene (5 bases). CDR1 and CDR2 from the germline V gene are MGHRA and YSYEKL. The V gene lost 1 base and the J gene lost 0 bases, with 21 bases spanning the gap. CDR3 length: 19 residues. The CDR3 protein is CASSQGLREAHGANYGYTF. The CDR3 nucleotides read TGCGCCAGCAGCCAAGGACTCAGGGAAGCGCATGGAGCTAACTATGGCTACACCTTC.

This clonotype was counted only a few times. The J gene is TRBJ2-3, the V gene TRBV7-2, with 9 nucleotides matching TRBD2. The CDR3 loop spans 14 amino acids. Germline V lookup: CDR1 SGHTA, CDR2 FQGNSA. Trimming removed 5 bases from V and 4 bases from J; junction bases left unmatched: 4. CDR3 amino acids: CASSRSGSADTQYF. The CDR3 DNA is TGTGCCAGCAGCCGTAGCGGGAGCGCAGATACGCAGTATTTT.

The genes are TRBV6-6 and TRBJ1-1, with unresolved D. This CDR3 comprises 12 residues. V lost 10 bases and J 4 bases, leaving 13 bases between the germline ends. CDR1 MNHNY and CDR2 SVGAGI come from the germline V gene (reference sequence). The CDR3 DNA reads TGTGCCAACACCGTTGAGGGCACTGAAGCTTTCTTT. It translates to CANTVEGTEAFF.

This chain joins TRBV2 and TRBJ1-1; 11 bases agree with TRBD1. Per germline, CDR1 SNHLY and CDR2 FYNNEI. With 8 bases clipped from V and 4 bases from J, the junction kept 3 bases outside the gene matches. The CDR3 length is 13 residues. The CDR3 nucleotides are TGTGCCAGCCGGGACAGGGGGGGCACTGAAGCTTTCTTT. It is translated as CASRDRGGTEAFF.

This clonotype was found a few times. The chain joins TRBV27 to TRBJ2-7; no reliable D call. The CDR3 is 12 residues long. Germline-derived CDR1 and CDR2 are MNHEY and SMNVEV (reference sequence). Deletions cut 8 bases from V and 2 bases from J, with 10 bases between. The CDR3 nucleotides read TGTGCCAGCCAACGAACGACCTACGAGCAGTACTTC. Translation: CASQRTTYEQYF.

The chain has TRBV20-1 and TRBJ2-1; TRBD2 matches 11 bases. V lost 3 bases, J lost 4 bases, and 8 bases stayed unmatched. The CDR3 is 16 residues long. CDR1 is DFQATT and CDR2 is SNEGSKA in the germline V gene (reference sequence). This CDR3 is CSASIAGGIRYNEQFF. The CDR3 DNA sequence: TGCAGTGCTAGCATAGCGGGGGGGATTCGGTACAATGAGCAGTTCTTC.

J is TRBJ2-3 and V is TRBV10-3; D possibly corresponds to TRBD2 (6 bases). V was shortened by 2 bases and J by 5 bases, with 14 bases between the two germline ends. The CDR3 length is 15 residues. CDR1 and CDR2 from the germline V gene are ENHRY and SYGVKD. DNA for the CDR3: TGTGCCATCAGTGAGACTAGCCTGGAAGGAGATACGCAGTATTTT. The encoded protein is CAISETSLEGDTQYF.